The present T cell receptor beta chain was sequenced within a study of spatial heterogeneity in lung cancer. Background on the study: Detection consistently yielded more beta chains than alpha chains.

TCRdb itself ran the 5' RACE reads through MiXCR, one entry per CDR3 protein. The data hold about 95,000 distinct CDR3 sequences, with roughly 8.7% observed a single time. The sample's time point: sample taken at primary tumor resection. Unsorted whole RNA samples from tumor, nontumor lung or frozen PBMC were sequenced. The approximately 77 donors had untreated early-stage non-small cell lung cancer. Germline-derived CDR1 and CDR2 are SGHRS and YFSETQ. The CDR3 is 15 amino acids. Trimming took off 0 bases at V and 5 bases at J, with 11 bases between the two ends. The clonotype originates from a male donor with early-stage non-small cell lung cancer. This sample comprised PBMCs, obtained at surgery. The rearrangement uses TRBV5-1 and TRBJ1-4; a possible D gene is TRBD1 (5 bases). The CDR3 loop reads CASSLGQTNNEKLFF. The CDR3 DNA reads as TGCGCCAGCAGCTTGGGACAGACAAACAATGAAAAACTGTTTTTT. Drawing the rest from reference TRBV5-1 and TRBJ1-4, the complete variable domain is KAGVTQTPRYLIKTRGQQVTLSCSPISGHRSVSWYQQTPGQGLQFLFEYFSETQRNKGNFPGRFSGRQFSNSRSEMNVSTLELGDSALYLCASSLGQTNNEKLFFGSGTQLSVL.